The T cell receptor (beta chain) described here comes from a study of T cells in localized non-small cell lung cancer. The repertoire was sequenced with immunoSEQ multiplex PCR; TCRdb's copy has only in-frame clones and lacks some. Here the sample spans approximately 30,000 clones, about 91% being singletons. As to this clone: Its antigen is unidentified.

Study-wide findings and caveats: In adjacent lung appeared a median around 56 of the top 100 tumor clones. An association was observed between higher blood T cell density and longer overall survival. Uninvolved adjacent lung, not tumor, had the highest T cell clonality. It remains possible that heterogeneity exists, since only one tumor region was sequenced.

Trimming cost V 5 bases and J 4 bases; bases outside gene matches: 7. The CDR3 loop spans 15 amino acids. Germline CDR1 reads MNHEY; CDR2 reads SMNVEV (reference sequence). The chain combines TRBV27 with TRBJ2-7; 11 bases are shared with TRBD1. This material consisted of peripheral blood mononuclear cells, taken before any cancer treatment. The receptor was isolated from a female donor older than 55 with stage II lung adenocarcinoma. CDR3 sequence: CASSPAGTGGYEQYF. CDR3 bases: TGTGCCAGCAGTCCCGCTGGGACAGGGGGGTACGAGCAGTACTTC.